This TCR beta chain is drawn from a study of blood T cell repertoires in COVID-19. Turning to the study itself: Acute and convalescent COVID-19 samples came from the United States, Italy and Spain. Sources were T cells, B-cell-depleted T cells, or PBMCs; the material itself was cDNA or gDNA.

Authors' methods: Reference gene primer amplification in the assay estimated nucleated cell counts. TCRdb keeps only in-frame clones here, not all; method: immunoSEQ multiplex PCR. V and J calls and clone size are given by that table; D and trimming were obtained from the DNA. The sample carries 130,000 or so clones, 82% recorded once. This clone was detected a few times. The TCR originated in a woman in her 70s with acute or convalescent COVID-19. Sequencing was carried out using peripheral blood.

CDR3 sequence reads: CASSQDPGGGTEAFF. CDR3 bases: TGTGCCAGCAGCCAAGATCCAGGGGGCGGCACTGAAGCTTTCTTT. The rearrangement links TRBV3-1 (or the pseudogene TRBV3-2) to TRBJ1-1, with 8 bases aligning to TRBD1. The CDR3 is made up of 15 amino acids. With V trimmed by 0 bases and J by 4 bases, 4 bases remained unmatched. Germline lookup yields CDR1 LGHDT and CDR2 YNNKEL (reference sequence).